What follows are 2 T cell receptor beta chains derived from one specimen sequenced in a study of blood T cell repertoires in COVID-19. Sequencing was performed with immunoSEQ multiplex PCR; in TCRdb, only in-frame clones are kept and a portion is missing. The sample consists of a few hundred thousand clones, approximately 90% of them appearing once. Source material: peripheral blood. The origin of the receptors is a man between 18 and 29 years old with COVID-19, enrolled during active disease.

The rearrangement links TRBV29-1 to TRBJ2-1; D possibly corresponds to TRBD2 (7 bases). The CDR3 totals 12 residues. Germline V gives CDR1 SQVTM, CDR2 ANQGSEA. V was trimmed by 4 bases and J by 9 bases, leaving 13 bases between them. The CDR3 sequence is CSVGTAGIEQFF. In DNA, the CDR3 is TGCAGCGTTGGGACAGCGGGAATTGAGCAGTTCTTC.

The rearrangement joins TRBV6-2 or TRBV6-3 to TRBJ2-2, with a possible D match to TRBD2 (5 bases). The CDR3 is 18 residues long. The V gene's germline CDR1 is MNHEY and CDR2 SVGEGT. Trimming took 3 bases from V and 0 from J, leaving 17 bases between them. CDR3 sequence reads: CASSYRRPADTNTGELFF. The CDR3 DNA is TGTGCCAGCAGTTATCGAAGGCCAGCGGATACGAACACCGGGGAGCTGTTTTTT.